Listed below are T cell receptor beta chains from one sample, sequenced in a study of blood T cell repertoires in COVID-19. Repertoires were generated with immunoSEQ multiplex PCR, while TCRdb's copy carries only in-frame clones and drops some. The table lists some 270,000 clones, about 89% of them singletons, with approximately 2.2% in the top ten. The sequencing input was peripheral blood. The receptors stem from a man between 45 and 60 years old with acute or convalescent COVID-19. Each CDR3 is given with its conserved first and last residue. The D gene is left open where the match is weak. For some rows the clone size is stated as once, few or many, or as a class when expanded; others skip it.

v_call: TRBV5-1
clone_size: once
j_call: TRBJ2-1
d_call: NA
cdr3_aa: CASSKGEGYNEQFF
cdr3_nt: TGCGCCAGCAGTAAGGGGGAAGGGTACAATGAGCAGTTCTTC

v_call: TRBV18
clone_size: NA
j_call: TRBJ1-2
d_call: NA
cdr3_aa: CASSPSTARFYGYTF
cdr3_nt: TGTGCCAGCTCACCTTCGACAGCCCGATTCTATGGCTACACCTTC

v_call: TRBV25-1
clone_size: NA
j_call: TRBJ1-2
d_call: TRBD1
cdr3_aa: CASSEFRAGQARYGYTF
cdr3_nt: TGTGCCAGCAGTGAGTTTCGAGCAGGACAGGCTCGATATGGCTACACCTTC

v_call: TRBV5-6
clone_size: NA
j_call: TRBJ2-2
d_call: TRBD1
cdr3_aa: CASSSDRGRTGELFF
cdr3_nt: TGTGCCAGCAGCTCCGACAGGGGGCGGACCGGGGAGCTGTTTTTT

v_call: TRBV3-1/TRBV3-2
clone_size: NA
j_call: TRBJ2-5
d_call: TRBD1
cdr3_aa: CASSGRDRGPRETQYF
cdr3_nt: TGTGCCAGCAGCGGCCGGGACAGGGGGCCCCGAGAGACCCAGTACTTC

v_call: TRBV6-2/TRBV6-3
clone_size: NA
j_call: TRBJ1-5
d_call: NA
cdr3_aa: CASNPGPILGQPQHF
cdr3_nt: TGTGCCAGCAACCCGGGCCCCATACTGGGTCAGCCCCAGCATTTT

v_call: TRBV7-3
clone_size: NA
j_call: TRBJ1-2
d_call: TRBD1
cdr3_aa: CASSPRDRGFGYTF
cdr3_nt: TGTGCCAGCAGCCCACGGGACAGGGGTTTCGGCTACACCTTC

v_call: TRBV2
clone_size: NA
j_call: TRBJ2-5
d_call: TRBD2
cdr3_aa: CASRPATSIGETQYF
cdr3_nt: TGTGCCAGCAGACCGGCGACTAGCATCGGGGAGACCCAGTACTTC

v_call: TRBV2
clone_size: NA
j_call: TRBJ2-2
d_call: NA
cdr3_aa: CASRSAGDGELFF
cdr3_nt: TGTGCCAGCAGGTCAGCAGGGGACGGGGAGCTGTTTTTT

v_call: TRBV6-2/TRBV6-3
clone_size: once
j_call: TRBJ2-5
d_call: NA
cdr3_aa: CASSYSRETQYF
cdr3_nt: TGTGCCAGCAGTTACTCTCGGGAGACCCAGTACTTC

v_call: TRBV5-1
clone_size: few
j_call: TRBJ2-2
d_call: TRBD1
cdr3_aa: CASSSGTVTGELFF
cdr3_nt: TGCGCCAGCAGCTCCGGGACAGTCACCGGGGAGCTGTTTTTT

v_call: TRBV20-1
clone_size: NA
j_call: TRBJ1-2
d_call: NA
cdr3_aa: CSGTAALGYTF
cdr3_nt: TGCAGTGGGACAGCTGCTTTGGGCTACACCTTC

v_call: TRBV6-5
clone_size: NA
j_call: TRBJ1-4
d_call: TRBD1
cdr3_aa: CASSRRGLREKLFF
cdr3_nt: TGTGCCAGCAGCCGCAGGGGGCTCAGGGAAAAACTGTTTTTT

v_call: TRBV5-5
clone_size: NA
j_call: TRBJ1-2
d_call: TRBD1
cdr3_aa: CASSLDRGLSYGYTF
cdr3_nt: TGTGCCAGCAGCTTAGACAGGGGGCTTAGCTATGGCTACACCTTC

v_call: TRBV20-1
clone_size: NA
j_call: TRBJ1-2
d_call: NA
cdr3_aa: CSASGGYTF
cdr3_nt: TGCAGTGCTAGCGGGGGCTACACCTTC

v_call: TRBV9
clone_size: once
j_call: TRBJ2-6
d_call: TRBD1
cdr3_aa: CASSVAGGASGANVLTF
cdr3_nt: TGTGCCAGCAGCGTAGCAGGGGGCGCATCTGGGGCCAACGTCCTGACTTTC